This is a list of T cell receptor beta chains from one sample in a study of blood T cell repertoires in COVID-19. Produced via immunoSEQ multiplex PCR; TCRdb's table is partial and in-frame only. This table has around 280,000 clones, 88% appearing once. The specimen was peripheral blood. These receptors were taken from a woman in her twenties or thirties with COVID-19, enrolled during active disease. Each CDR3 is given with its conserved first and last residue. D genes are given only for firm matches. Clone size is given for some rows only: seen once, a few or many times, or a class if the clone is expanded.

v_gene,d_gene,j_gene,abundance,CDR3nt,CDR3aa
TRBV4-2,TRBD2,TRBJ2-4,NA,TGTGCCAGCAGCCCGAGGCCTAGCGGAGCCAAAAACATTCAGTACTTC,CASSPRPSGAKNIQYF
TRBV19,NA,TRBJ2-7,NA,TGTGCCAGTACCCCCGCAATTAGCTCCTACGAGCAGTACTTC,CASTPAISSYEQYF
TRBV28,NA,TRBJ1-6,NA,TGTGCCAGCAGTTTGCAGGACGAGGGAGCACCCCTCCACTTT,CASSLQDEGAPLHF
TRBV29-1,NA,TRBJ1-2,NA,TGCAGCGTTTCTGAGGGCTATGGCTACACCTTC,CSVSEGYGYTF
TRBV12-3/TRBV12-4,NA,TRBJ1-5,NA,TGTGCCAGCAGTTTACTCGGGGGTCAGCCCCAGCATTTT,CASSLLGGQPQHF
TRBV28,NA,TRBJ2-1,NA,TGTGCCAGCAGACCCGCACCTAAGAATGAGCAGTTCTTC,CASRPAPKNEQFF
TRBV3-1/TRBV3-2,NA,TRBJ2-5,NA,TGTGCCAGCAGCCAAGATTTGGCTGGTCTAGGGACCCAGTACTTC,CASSQDLAGLGTQYF
TRBV29-1,NA,TRBJ1-4,NA,TGCAGCGTTCCAGGTGCAACTAATGAAAAACTGTTTTTT,CSVPGATNEKLFF
TRBV5-1,TRBD2,TRBJ2-7,NA,TGCGCCAGCAGCGCGGGACTAGCGGGAGTTGTGGAGCAGTACTTC,CASSAGLAGVVEQYF
TRBV7-2,NA,TRBJ1-1,once,TGTGCCAGCAGCTTAGTCGGGTCCCCTGAAGCTTTCTTT,CASSLVGSPEAFF
TRBV6-2/TRBV6-3,TRBD1,TRBJ1-4,NA,TGTGCCAGCAGCCCTCTTTACAGGGGCCAAAATGAAAAACTGTTTTTT,CASSPLYRGQNEKLFF
TRBV28,NA,TRBJ2-2,once,TGTGCCAGCAGCTACCTCACCGGGGAGCTGTTTTTT,CASSYLTGELFF
TRBV12-3/TRBV12-4,TRBD1,TRBJ2-7,NA,TGTGCCAGCAGCCCCACAGGGGGCTACGAGCAGTACTTC,CASSPTGGYEQYF
TRBV5-1,TRBD1,TRBJ2-1,NA,TGCGCCAGCAGCTTGGCGGGCAGGGGGACCTACAATGAGCAGTTCTTC,CASSLAGRGTYNEQFF
TRBV19,NA,TRBJ2-5,once,TGTGCCAGCCGTCGAGGGACTGAGGCCCAGTACTTC,CASRRGTEAQYF
TRBV27,TRBD1,TRBJ1-2,NA,TGTGCCAGCAGTTTAACGGACAGGGGGGAAAGTGGCTACACCTTC,CASSLTDRGESGYTF
TRBV10-3,NA,TRBJ2-7,few,TGTGCCATCAGTGGAGGCCTGACGGATAGTGCCTACGAGCAGTACTTC,CAISGGLTDSAYEQYF
TRBV19,NA,TRBJ2-7,NA,TGTGCCAGCCAGTTGACAGCATATAATTACGAGCAGTACTTC,CASQLTAYNYEQYF
TRBV28,NA,TRBJ1-5,NA,TGTGCCAGCAGTTTGGAGCAGGGTGATCAGCCCCAGCATTTT,CASSLEQGDQPQHF
TRBV7-9,TRBD1,TRBJ1-6,NA,TGTGCCAGCAGCTCGCTCCGGGACAGGGGTAATTCACCCCTCCACTTT,CASSSLRDRGNSPLHF
TRBV19,TRBD2,TRBJ2-3,NA,TGTGCCAGCTCTCAGACTAGCGGGATCACAGATACGCAGTATTTT,CASSQTSGITDTQYF
TRBV6-5,NA,TRBJ1-5,NA,TGTGCCAGCAGCCTAAACGTCCATAGCAATCAGCCCCAGCATTTT,CASSLNVHSNQPQHF
TRBV4-1,TRBD2,TRBJ2-7,NA,TGCGCCAGCAGCCAACGGACTAGCGGAAACTACGAGCAGTACTTC,CASSQRTSGNYEQYF
TRBV4-2,NA,TRBJ2-3,NA,TGTGCCAGCAGCCAAGGAAGGGGGAGCACAGATACGCAGTATTTT,CASSQGRGSTDTQYF